This TCR beta chain was retrieved from a study of T cell changes during pregnancy in multiple sclerosis. Germline V gene sequence: CDR1 MDHEN, CDR2 SYDVKM. The CDR3 spans 19 residues. The J segment lost 8 bases and the V segment lost 2 bases, leaving 15 bases of the junction unmatched. Here immunoSEQ multiplex PCR was the method, and the copy in TCRdb shows in-frame clones only, minus some. Of some 25,000 clones in the sample, roughly 86% are singletons; the top ten hold roughly 1%. The chain joins TRBV28 to TRBJ1-4; 12 positions match TRBD1. Sequenced here: CD4+ T cells from peripheral blood mononuclear cells, sampled in the second trimester of pregnancy. The clonotype comes from a female donor in good health, enrolled as a control in a pregnancy study. The CDR3 bases are TGTGCCAGCAGTTTACCACTCCCCGGGACAGGGGGCGCAGGGGAAAAACTGTTTTTT. Protein: CASSLPLPGTGGAGEKLFF.